The next 12 T cell receptor beta chains were all read from a single sample in a study of blood T cells in healthy people across ages. A second about 7 to 12 cycle PCR used barcoded and J-beta primers. TCRdb ran MiXCR on the 5' RACE reads and lists one entry per CDR3 protein. This table has around 1,500,000 distinct CDR3 sequences, 42% appearing once. Sample: blood. The receptor set was obtained from a woman aged 18 to 35 in good health.

The rearrangement uses TRBV12-3 or TRBV12-4 and TRBJ2-7, with 9 bases identical to TRBD2. V trimming: 4 bases; J trimming: 2 bases; junction bases outside the gene matches: 21. The CDR3 is made up of 20 amino acids. CDR3 protein: CASSSIRRGLALGLTYEQYF. CDR3 in DNA: TGTGCCAGCAGTTCGATCCGCCGGGGACTAGCCCTAGGATTGACCTACGAGCAGTACTTC.

This clonotype came up a few times. This rearrangement joins TRBV29-1 to TRBJ2-7; D is uncertain. The germline V gene encodes CDR1 SQVTM and CDR2 ANQGSEA. CDR3 length: 12 residues. V dropped 1 base and J dropped 2 bases, with 6 bases sitting between them. The CDR3 region is CSVEGEAYEQYF. The CDR3 DNA reads as TGCAGCGTTGAAGGAGAAGCCTACGAGCAGTACTTC.

V and J are TRBV5-1 and TRBJ1-5; weak D call: TRBD1 (6 bases). Germline CDR1 and CDR2: SGHRS and YFSETQ. V lost 4 bases and J lost 9, with 17 bases in between. This CDR3 contains 14 residues. The DNA of the CDR3 is TGCGCCAGCAGCCCGGGGTCTCCACAGGGGCCCCAGCATTTT. This codes for CASSPGSPQGPQHF.

This clonotype was seen only a few times. The genes are TRBV9 and TRBJ2-1; 8 bases align to TRBD1. Trimming cost V 0 bases and J 10 bases; bases outside gene matches: 6. Germline CDR1 SGDLS, CDR2 YYNGEE. This CDR3 is 14 amino acids long. CDR3 region: CASSVEGRGREQFF. In DNA form, the CDR3 reads TGTGCCAGCAGCGTAGAAGGCAGGGGGCGCGAGCAGTTCTTC.

The chain carries TRBV28 and TRBJ2-5; either TRBD1 or TRBD2 may supply D (5 bases each). The tail of the sequence fits TRBJ2-7 better, so the J call may be wrong. CDR1 and CDR2 from the germline V gene are MDHEN and SYDVKM. The CDR3 contains 13 residues. This chain's CDR3 is CASMRGPDYEQYF. The CDR3, as DNA: TGTGCCAGCATGAGGGGACCGGACTACGAGCAGTACTTC.

In its sample, this clonotype was seen a few times. The chain combines TRBV12-3 or TRBV12-4 with TRBJ2-5; D might be TRBD1 or TRBD2, each matching 5 bases. CDR3 length: 15 residues. Between the trimmed V and J ends, which lost 8 bases and 5 bases, there was a span of 21 bases. The DNA for the CDR3 is TGTGCCAGCCCCCCCTGGGGGTGGTTCGATGAGACCCAGTACTTC. Protein sequence: CASPPWGWFDETQYF.

Concerning this clonotype: The CDR3 carries no conserved terminal phenylalanine or tryptophan, so it likely arises from a read error. It is unclear where the CDR3 begins or ends on the DNA, so no DNA is shown, and the CDR3 is as TCRdb lists it. The chain links TRBV30 to TRBJ2-1. The CDR3 totals 14 residues, both ends included. From germline, CDR1 is GTSNPN and CDR2 SVGIG (reference sequence). This chain's CDR3 is CAWEPEVSYNEQLI.

A single count supports this clonotype. The genes are TRBV2 and TRBJ2-7, with TRBD2 matching 8 bases. CDR3 length: 14 residues. Looked up from germline, CDR1 is SNHLY and CDR2 is FYNNEI. V was pared by 6 bases and J by 0 bases, with 4 bases of the junction left unmatched. The CDR3 loop is CASRRAGASYEQYF. The CDR3 nucleotides read TGTGCCAGCAGGAGAGCGGGGGCCTCCTACGAGCAGTACTTC.

This clonotype has a handful of counts. V gene TRBV20-1 combines with J gene TRBJ2-3, with D possibly called TRBD1 or TRBD2 (5 bases each). Germline V gene data show CDR1 as DFQATT and CDR2 as SNEGSKA (reference sequence). This CDR3 region has 14 residues. V shed 2 bases and J shed 0 bases, with 9 bases lying between them. The CDR3 coding sequence is TGCAGTGCTAGAAGGGGCGGGAGCACAGATACGCAGTATTTT. This translates into CSARRGGSTDTQYF.

The chain uses TRBV7-6 and TRBJ2-5, with D maybe TRBD2 (6 bases). This CDR3 is built from 14 residues. Germline V gene data show CDR1 as SGHVS and CDR2 as FNYEAQ. Trimming cost V 4 bases and J 5 bases, with 14 bases left between them. Here the CDR3 DNA reads TGTGCCAGCAGCTCACAGACTAGTTTTGAGACCCAGTACTTC. Amino acids: CASSSQTSFETQYF.

This clonotype was counted ten times or more. J is TRBJ1-1 and V is TRBV6-1; D gene unclear. V was shortened by 5 bases and J by 2 bases, with 3 bases between the two germline ends. The CDR3 covers 11 residues. Per germline, CDR1 MNHNS and CDR2 SASEGT. The CDR3 sequence: CASSTNTEAFF. CDR3 bases: TGTGCCAGCAGTACCAACACTGAAGCTTTCTTT.

On this clonotype itself: One end of the junction does not line up with germline, which may come from a read error. The chain employs TRBV5-1 and TRBJ1-6; D not certain. Germline loops: CDR1 SGHRS, CDR2 YFSETQ. The CDR3 loop spans 14 amino acids. CDR3 DNA: TGCGCCGGCAGCTTGGTTCGGGGAAATTCACCCCTCCACTTT. This gives the protein CAGSLVRGNSPLHF.